This T cell receptor (beta chain) derives from a study of blood T cell repertoires in COVID-19 (dated by TCRdb to about 2020). Broadly, across the study: The collaborator samples originated in the United States, Italy and Spain and spanned the acute and convalescent phases of COVID-19. Where available, HLA class I and class II types were obtained from metadata supplied by the sample provider rather than from assay-based typing. The material from the prospective study consisted of cDNA or gDNA derived from T cells, B-cell-depleted T cells, or PBMCs. The samples were drawn from the first 160 participants of the ongoing ImmuneRACE study and from 950 to 1,500 subjects provided by 6 global collaborators. Deeply sampled blood TCRbeta repertoires from subjects exposed to, actively infected with, or recovered from COVID-19 were included in the dataset. A freely available public database, intended as a resource for researchers studying the immune response to SARS-CoV-2, is where the repertoires were released. Nearly every sample came with metadata listing a de-identified subject ID, COVID-19 status, age in years and sex.

Collaborating institutions collected whole blood in K2EDTA tubes following their own protocols. For TCRbeta analysis, collaborators shipped samples in one of three forms: frozen whole blood, isolated PBMCs, or DNA extracted from either of those sample types. Worth noting for this clone: Its antigen remains undetermined. Per-nucleotide qualities are absent, and no much larger clonotype sits a single base away.

The immunoSEQ Assay, a bias-controlled multiplex PCR, was used to amplify TCRbeta CDR3 regions from genomic DNA. The study's own analysis went as follows. The number of nucleated cells in each sample was estimated by amplification of reference gene primers within the assay. To quantify the absolute abundance of each unique TCRbeta CDR3 rearrangement, sequence reads were collapsed and filtered. Productive Simpson clonality was computed per sample as the square root of Simpson's diversity index over productive rearrangements. The immuneACCESS repertoire file appears here via TCRdb, limited to in-frame rearrangements. These files lack a portion of the clones; in checked studies, under half of the deficit traces to unresolved V genes, and the cause of the others is not known. From that table come the V and J calls and clone size; the DNA was used to work out D and trimming. The sample table holds 150,000 to 200,000 clones, of which roughly 90% were seen once. In total, the top ten clones hold around 7% of the sample.

What the work shows at the level of the full study, not this receptor alone: The amount of clinical and demographic metadata varied by source and participant and was provided uncurated.

Including cysteine and phenylalanine, the CDR3 has 14 amino acids. Only CDR3 DNA remains: 42 bases, in frame from the first base. For this chain, trimming is 6 bases at the V end and 4 bases at the J end, and the number of junction bases without a gene match is 9. Via the germline V gene, CDR1 is SQVTM and CDR2 ANQGSEA. The sequenced sample consisted of peripheral blood. The chain is made from TRBV29-1 and TRBJ2-1, with 7 bases in between that match TRBD1. The receptor was derived from a man aged 40-55 years with acute or convalescent COVID-19. The encoded CDR3 is CSVVRDRKYNEQFF. The DNA sequence reads TGCAGCGTCGTACGGGACAGAAAATACAATGAGCAGTTCTTC.